The rows below give T cell receptor beta chains drawn from one sample of a study of T cells after yellow fever vaccination. TCRdb passed the 5' RACE reads through MiXCR, listing each CDR3 protein once. The sample has tens of thousands of distinct CDR3 sequences, around 6.5% seen once. The sample consisted of CD8+ T cells sorted from PBMCs, taken 5 days after the first yellow fever vaccination. All receptors come from a man aged 18 to 29 who received the YFV17D yellow fever vaccine. The CDR3 runs from the conserved cysteine through the conserved F or W. A D gene is named only where the DNA matches it firmly. The size field is filled for only some rows; it gives once, few, many or a size class.

TRBJ2-1,.,TRBV5-4,TRBD1,CASSLAAGQGLNNEQFF,TGTGCCAGCAGCTTGGCCGCGGGACAGGGGCTGAACAATGAGCAGTTCTTC
TRBJ1-1,few,TRBV9,TRBD1,CASSVGQGEFEAFF,TGTGCCAGCAGCGTGGGACAGGGGGAATTTGAAGCTTTCTTT
TRBJ1-6,.,TRBV6-5,.,CASSYSLSYNSPLHF,TGTGCCAGCAGTTACTCTCTCTCCTATAATTCACCCCTCCACTTT
TRBJ2-7,many,TRBV18,TRBD2,CASTGGSAAYEQYF,TGTGCCAGCACGGGGGGGTCAGCTGCCTACGAGCAGTACTTC
TRBJ1-6,few,TRBV20-1,.,CSAPRTESSYNSPLHF,TGCAGTGCCCCTCGGACCGAGAGCTCCTATAATTCACCCCTCCACTTT
TRBJ1-4,few,TRBV3-1,.,CASSPSDRLNEKLFF,TGTGCCAGCAGTCCCTCCGACAGGCTTAATGAAAAACTGTTTTTT
TRBJ2-3,many,TRBV28,.,CASRSPGAGTQYF,TGTGCCAGCAGATCTCCGGGGGCGGGTACGCAGTATTTT
TRBJ1-1,few,TRBV25-1,.,CATYGVEAFF,TGTGCCACCTACGGCGTTGAAGCTTTCTTT
TRBJ1-4,.,TRBV27,.,CASSSRFRSNEKLFF,TGTGCCAGCAGTTCTCGTTTTCGGTCCAATGAAAAACTGTTTTTT
TRBJ2-5,.,TRBV4-1,TRBD1,CASSPVPRTTQGAGATETQYF,TGCGCCAGCAGCCCGGTTCCGCGAACTACACAGGGGGCCGGGGCGACGGAGACCCAGTACTTC
TRBJ2-1,many,TRBV12-3/TRBV12-4,TRBD1,CASSSRDRGGNEQFF,TGTGCCAGCAGTTCCCGGGACAGGGGTGGCAATGAGCAGTTCTTC
TRBJ1-1,.,TRBV5-1,.,CASSVLGKGTEAFF,TGCGCCAGCAGCGTTCTAGGCAAAGGGACTGAAGCTTTCTTT
TRBJ2-5,few,TRBV25-1,.,CASSALGLTQETQYF,TGTGCCAGCAGTGCTCTCGGACTAACGCAAGAGACCCAGTACTTC